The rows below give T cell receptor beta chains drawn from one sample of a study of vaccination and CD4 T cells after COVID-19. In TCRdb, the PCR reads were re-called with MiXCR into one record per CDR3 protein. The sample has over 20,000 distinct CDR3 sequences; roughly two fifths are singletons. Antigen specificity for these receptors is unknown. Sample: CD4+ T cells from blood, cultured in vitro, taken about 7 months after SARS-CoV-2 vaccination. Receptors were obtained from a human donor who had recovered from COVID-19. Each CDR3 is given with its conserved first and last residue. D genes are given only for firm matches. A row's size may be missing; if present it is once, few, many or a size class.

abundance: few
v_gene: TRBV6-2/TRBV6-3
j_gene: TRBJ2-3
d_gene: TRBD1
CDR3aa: CASSNQGARDTQYF
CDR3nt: TGTGCCAGCAGCAACCAGGGGGCGAGGGATACGCAGTATTTT

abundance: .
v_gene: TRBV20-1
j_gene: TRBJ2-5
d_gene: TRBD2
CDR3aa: CSARAGTSGQETQYF
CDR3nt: TGCAGTGCTAGAGCCGGGACTAGCGGTCAAGAGACCCAGTACTTC

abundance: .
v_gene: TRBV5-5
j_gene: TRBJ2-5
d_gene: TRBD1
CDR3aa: CASSLRTGQETQYF
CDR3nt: TGTGCCAGCAGCCTCCGGACAGGCCAAGAGACCCAGTACTTC

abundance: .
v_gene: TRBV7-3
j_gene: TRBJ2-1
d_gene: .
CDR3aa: CASSLGPAQGSEQFF
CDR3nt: TGTGCCAGCAGCTTAGGACCCGCCCAGGGGAGTGAGCAGTTCTTC

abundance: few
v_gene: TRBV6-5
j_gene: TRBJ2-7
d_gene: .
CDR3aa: CASSYLVLGGRVDEQYF
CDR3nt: TGTGCCAGCAGTTACTTAGTATTAGGCGGACGCGTCGACGAGCAGTACTTC

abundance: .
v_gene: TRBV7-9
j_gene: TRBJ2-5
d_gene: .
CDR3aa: CASSLVAGTETQYF
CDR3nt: TGTGCCAGCAGCTTAGTCGCGGGAACGGAGACCCAGTACTTC

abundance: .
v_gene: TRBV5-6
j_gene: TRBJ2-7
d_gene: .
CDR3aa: CASSLLVRGFPEQYF
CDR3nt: TGTGCCAGCAGCTTGTTGGTCAGGGGATTCCCCGAGCAGTACTTC

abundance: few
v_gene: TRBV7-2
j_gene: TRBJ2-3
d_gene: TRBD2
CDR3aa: CASTLSGTSTDTQYF
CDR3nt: TGTGCCAGCACCTTAAGCGGGACTAGCACAGATACGCAGTATTTT

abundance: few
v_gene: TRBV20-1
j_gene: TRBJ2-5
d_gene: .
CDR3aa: CSARRQGETQYF
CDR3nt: TGCAGTGCCAGACGTCAGGGGGAGACCCAGTACTTC

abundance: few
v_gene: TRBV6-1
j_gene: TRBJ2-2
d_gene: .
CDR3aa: CASRIASTGELFF
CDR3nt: TGTGCCAGCAGGATAGCGTCGACCGGGGAGCTGTTTTTT

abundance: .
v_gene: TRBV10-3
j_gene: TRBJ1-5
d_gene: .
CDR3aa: CAISESKGTSGNQPQHF
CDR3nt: TGTGCCATCAGTGAGTCGAAGGGGACATCTGGCAATCAGCCCCAGCATTTT

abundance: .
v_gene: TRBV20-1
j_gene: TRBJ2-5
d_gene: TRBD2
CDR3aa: CSAPPSGEETQYF
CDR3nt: TGCAGTGCCCCTCCTAGCGGTGAGGAGACCCAGTACTTC

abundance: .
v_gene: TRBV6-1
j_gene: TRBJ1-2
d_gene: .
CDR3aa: CASSPQQGWGYTF
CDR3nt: TGTGCCAGCAGTCCTCAGCAGGGTTGGGGCTACACCTTC

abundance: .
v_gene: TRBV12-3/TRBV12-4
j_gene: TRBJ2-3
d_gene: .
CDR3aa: CASSSYRAAQYF
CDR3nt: TGTGCCAGCAGCTCCTATAGGGCGGCGCAGTATTTT

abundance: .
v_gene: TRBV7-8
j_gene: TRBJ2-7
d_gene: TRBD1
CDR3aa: CASSLRRDRGSYEQYF
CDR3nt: TGTGCCAGCAGCTTAAGACGGGACAGGGGCTCCTACGAGCAGTACTTC

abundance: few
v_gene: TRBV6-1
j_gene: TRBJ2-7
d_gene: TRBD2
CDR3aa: CASSVRTSGEGTYEQYF
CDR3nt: TGTGCCAGCAGTGTCCGGACTAGCGGAGAGGGCACCTACGAGCAGTACTTC

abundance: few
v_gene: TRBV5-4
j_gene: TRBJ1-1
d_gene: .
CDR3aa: CASSRQGRMNTEAFF
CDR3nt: TGTGCCAGCAGCCGTCAGGGTCGGATGAACACTGAAGCTTTCTTT

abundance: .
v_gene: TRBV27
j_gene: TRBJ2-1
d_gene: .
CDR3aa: CASSPIQASVFVHEQFF
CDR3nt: TGTGCCAGCAGTCCGATCCAGGCTAGTGTTTTCGTGCATGAGCAGTTCTTC

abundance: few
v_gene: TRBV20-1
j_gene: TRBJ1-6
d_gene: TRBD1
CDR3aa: CSAKPTGVYNSPLHF
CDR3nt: TGCAGTGCTAAACCGACAGGGGTGTATAATTCACCCCTCCACTTT

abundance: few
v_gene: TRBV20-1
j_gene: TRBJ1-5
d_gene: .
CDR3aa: CSAREGNGYYSNQPQHF
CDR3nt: TGCAGTGCTAGAGAAGGGAACGGATACTATAGCAATCAGCCCCAGCATTTT

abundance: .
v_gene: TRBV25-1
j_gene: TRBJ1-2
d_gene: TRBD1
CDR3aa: CASSVPGTGVEGYTF
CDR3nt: TGTGCCAGCAGTGTCCCTGGGACAGGGGTGGAGGGCTACACCTTC

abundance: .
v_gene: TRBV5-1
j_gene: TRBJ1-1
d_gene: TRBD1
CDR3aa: CASSVRGPNTEAFF
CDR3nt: TGCGCCAGCAGCGTCAGGGGGCCAAACACTGAAGCTTTCTTT

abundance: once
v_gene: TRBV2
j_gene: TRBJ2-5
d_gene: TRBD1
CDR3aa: CARSRDRGRETQYF
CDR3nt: TGTGCCAGATCCCGGGACAGGGGGCGTGAGACCCAGTACTTC